Sequencing of this TCR beta chain was carried out in a study of T cell changes during pregnancy in multiple sclerosis (dated by TCRdb to the late 2010s). Regarding the study in general: Changes in the T cell repertoire over the course of pregnancy were examined in this study in women with multiple sclerosis.

CDR3 length: 18 amino acids, cysteine to phenylalanine. The CDR3 DNA has 54 bases and is translated from base 1. Receptor libraries were prepared by the immunoSEQ multiplex PCR assay. TCRdb took over this immuneACCESS table, retaining in-frame rearrangements with V and J assigned. Such tables are incomplete; in checked studies, under half of the missing clones stem from an unresolved V gene, and the remainder is unexplained. The sample has about 50,000 clones on record, approximately 90% of them singletons. Approximately 0.39% of the sample is taken by the ten largest. Details on this clone: There is no known antigen for this receptor. Base-call qualities are not available, and no considerably larger clone is one nucleotide away.

This clonotype was obtained from a female donor with multiple sclerosis, enrolled in a pregnancy study. In this chain, TRBV7-5 is recombined with TRBJ1-2; TRBD1 was called by the table and not checked on the DNA. TRBV7-5 counts as a pseudogene. The sample consisted of CD4+ T cells from peripheral blood mononuclear cells, taken after pregnancy. The CDR3 protein is CVRSLIRFSTGDDGGYTF. The bases read TGTGTCAGAAGCTTAATTCGGTTTTCGACAGGGGACGATGGGGGCTACACCTTC.